The sequence of this T cell receptor beta chain was determined in a study of T cell responses to AZD1222 COVID-19 vaccine. Overall study findings and caveats: Epitopes outside B.1.351 and B.1.1.7 mutated regions reportedly drew nearly half of spike TCRs.

A note on this clone: Its antigen is still unknown.

CDR1 is SGHRS, CDR2 YFSETQ, per germline. V was pared by 1 base and J by 4 bases, with 1 base of the junction left unmatched. The CDR3 sequence is 16 residues long. Generated by immunoSEQ multiplex PCR, the TCRdb table keeps only in-frame clones and is missing some. This table has about 93,000 clones, roughly 89% appearing once. The origin of this receptor is an adult in good health. This specimen was peripheral blood, taken on day 0 of MenACWY control vaccination. This chain joins TRBV5-1 and TRBJ2-2; the match to TRBD2 covers 13 bases. This CDR3 is CASSLRLAGGTGELFF. The CDR3 nucleotides are TGCGCCAGCAGCTTGCGACTAGCGGGGGGCACCGGGGAGCTGTTTTTT.